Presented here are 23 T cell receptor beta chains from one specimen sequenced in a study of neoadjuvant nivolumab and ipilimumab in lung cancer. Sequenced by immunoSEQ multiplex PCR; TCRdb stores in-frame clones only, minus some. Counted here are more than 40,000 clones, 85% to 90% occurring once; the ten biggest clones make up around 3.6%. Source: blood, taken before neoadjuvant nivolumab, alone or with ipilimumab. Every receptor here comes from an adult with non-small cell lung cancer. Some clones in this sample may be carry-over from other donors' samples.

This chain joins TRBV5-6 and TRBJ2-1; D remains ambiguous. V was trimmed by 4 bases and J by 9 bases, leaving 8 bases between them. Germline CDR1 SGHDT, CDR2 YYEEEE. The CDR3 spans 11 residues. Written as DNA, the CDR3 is TGTGCCAGCAGCCTTAGTGGTGAGCAGTTCTTC. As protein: CASSLSGEQFF.

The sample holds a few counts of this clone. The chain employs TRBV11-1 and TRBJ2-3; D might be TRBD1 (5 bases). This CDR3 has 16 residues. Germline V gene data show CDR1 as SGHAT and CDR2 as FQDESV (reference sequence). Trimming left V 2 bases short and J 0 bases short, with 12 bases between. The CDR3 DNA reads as TGTGCCAGCAGCTTATTTTCAGGGCCCAGCACAGATACGCAGTATTTT. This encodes CASSLFSGPSTDTQYF. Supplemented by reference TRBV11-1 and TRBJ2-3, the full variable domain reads EAEVAQSPRYKITEKSQAVAFWCDPISGHATLYWYRQILGQGPELLVQFQDESVVDDSQLPKDRFSAERLKGVDSTLKIQPAELGDSAMYLCASSLFSGPSTDTQYFGPGTRLTVL.

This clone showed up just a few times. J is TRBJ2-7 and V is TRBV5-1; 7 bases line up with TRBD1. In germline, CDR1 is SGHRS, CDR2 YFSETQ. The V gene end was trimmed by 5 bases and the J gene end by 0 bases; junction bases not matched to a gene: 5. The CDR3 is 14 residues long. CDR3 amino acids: CASRTWTGSYEQYF. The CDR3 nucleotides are TGCGCCAGCAGAACCTGGACAGGCTCCTACGAGCAGTACTTC. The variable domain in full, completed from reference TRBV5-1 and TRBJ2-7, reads KAGVTQTPRYLIKTRGQQVTLSCSPISGHRSVSWYQQTPGQGLQFLFEYFSETQRNKGNFPGRFSGRQFSNSRSEMNVSTLELGDSALYLCASRTWTGSYEQYFGPGTRLTVT.

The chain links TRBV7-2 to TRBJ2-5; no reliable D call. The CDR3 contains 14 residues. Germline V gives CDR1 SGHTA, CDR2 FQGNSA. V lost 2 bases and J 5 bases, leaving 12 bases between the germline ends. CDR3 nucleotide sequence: TGTGCCAGCAGCTTATCTTTCGATAGGGAGACCCAGTACTTC. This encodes CASSLSFDRETQYF.

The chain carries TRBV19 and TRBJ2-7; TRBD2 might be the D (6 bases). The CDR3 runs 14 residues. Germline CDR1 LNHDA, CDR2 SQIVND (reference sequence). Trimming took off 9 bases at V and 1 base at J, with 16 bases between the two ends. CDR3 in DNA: TGTGCCAGCTGGGGCGGGACTGATTCCTACGAGCAGTACTTC. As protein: CASWGGTDSYEQYF.

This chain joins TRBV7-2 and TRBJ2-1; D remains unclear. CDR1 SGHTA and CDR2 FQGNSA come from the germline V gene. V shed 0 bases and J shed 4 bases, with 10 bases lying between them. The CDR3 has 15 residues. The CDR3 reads CASSLALASYNEQFF. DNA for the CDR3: TGTGCCAGCAGCTTAGCGTTGGCTTCTTACAATGAGCAGTTCTTC. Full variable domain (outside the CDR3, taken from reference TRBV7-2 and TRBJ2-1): GAGVSQSPSNKVTEKGKDVELRCDPISGHTALYWYRQSLGQGLEFLIYFQGNSAPDKSGLPSDRFSAERTGGSVSTLTIQRTQQEDSAVYLCASSLALASYNEQFFGPGTRLTVL.

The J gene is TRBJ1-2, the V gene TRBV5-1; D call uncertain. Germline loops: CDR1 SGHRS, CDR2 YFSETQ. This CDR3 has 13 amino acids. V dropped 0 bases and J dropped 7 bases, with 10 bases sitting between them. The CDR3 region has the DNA TGCGCCAGCAGCTTGGAATCTACTCTTGGCTACACCTTC. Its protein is CASSLESTLGYTF.

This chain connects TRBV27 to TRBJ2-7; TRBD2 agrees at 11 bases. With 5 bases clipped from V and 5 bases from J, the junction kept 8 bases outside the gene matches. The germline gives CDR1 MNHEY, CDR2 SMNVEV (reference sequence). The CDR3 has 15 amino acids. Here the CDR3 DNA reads TGTGCCAGCAGTGCACCTAGCGGGAGGTTCAACGAGCAGTACTTC. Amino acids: CASSAPSGRFNEQYF.

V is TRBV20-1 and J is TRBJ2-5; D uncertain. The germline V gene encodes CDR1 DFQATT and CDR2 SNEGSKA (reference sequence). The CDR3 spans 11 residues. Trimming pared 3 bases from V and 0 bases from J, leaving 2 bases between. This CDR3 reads CSARNQETQYF. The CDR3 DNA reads TGCAGTGCTAGGAACCAAGAGACCCAGTACTTC.

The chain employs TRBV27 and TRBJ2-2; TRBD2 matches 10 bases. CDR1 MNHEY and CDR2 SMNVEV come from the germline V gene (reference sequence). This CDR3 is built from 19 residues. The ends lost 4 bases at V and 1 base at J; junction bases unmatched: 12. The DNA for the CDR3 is TGTGCCAGCAGTTCCCCTAGCGGGAGAGGGGGCGGGAACACCGGGGAGCTGTTTTTT. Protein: CASSSPSGRGGGNTGELFF.

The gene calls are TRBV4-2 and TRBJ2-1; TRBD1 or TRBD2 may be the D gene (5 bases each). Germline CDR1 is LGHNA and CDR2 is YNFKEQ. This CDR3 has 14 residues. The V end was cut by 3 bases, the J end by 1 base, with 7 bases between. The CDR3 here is CASSQGESYNEQFF. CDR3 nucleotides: TGTGCCAGCAGCCAGGGGGAGTCCTACAATGAGCAGTTCTTC.

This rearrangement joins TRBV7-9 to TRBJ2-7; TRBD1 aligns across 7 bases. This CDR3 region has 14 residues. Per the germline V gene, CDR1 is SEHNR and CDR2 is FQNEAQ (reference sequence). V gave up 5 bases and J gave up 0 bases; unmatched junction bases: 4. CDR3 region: CASSLRTGSYEQYF. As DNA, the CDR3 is TGTGCCAGCAGCCTGAGGACAGGCTCCTACGAGCAGTACTTC.

The DNA for the CDR3 is TGTGCCAGTAGTACCAAAACGACTACAGGGTACTATGGCTACACCTTC. It specifies CASSTKTTTGYYGYTF. The chain uses TRBV19 and TRBJ1-2; a weak D match, TRBD1 (6 bases). The germline CDR1 and CDR2 sequences are LNHDA and SQIVND (reference sequence). This CDR3 has 16 residues. Trimming left V 4 bases short and J 3 bases short, with 18 bases between.

The CDR3 sequence: CASSPRGTGWNEQFF. The CDR3 bases are TGTGCCAGCAGTCCCCGGGGGACAGGGTGGAATGAGCAGTTCTTC. This chain links TRBV7-3 with TRBJ2-1; 9 nucleotides agree with TRBD1. This CDR3 has 15 amino acids. The germline CDR1 and CDR2 sequences are SGHTA and FQGTGA. With 6 bases clipped from V and 7 bases from J, the junction kept 10 bases outside the gene matches.

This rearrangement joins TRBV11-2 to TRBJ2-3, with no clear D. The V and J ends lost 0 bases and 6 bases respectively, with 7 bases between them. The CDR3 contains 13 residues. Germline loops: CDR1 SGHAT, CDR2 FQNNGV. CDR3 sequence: CASSLELLDTQYF. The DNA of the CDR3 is TGTGCCAGCAGCTTAGAATTGCTGGATACGCAGTATTTT.

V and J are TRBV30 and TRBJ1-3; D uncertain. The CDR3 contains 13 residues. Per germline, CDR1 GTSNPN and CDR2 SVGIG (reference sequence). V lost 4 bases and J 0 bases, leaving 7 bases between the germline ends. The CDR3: CAWNPVSGNTIYF. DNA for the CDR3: TGTGCCTGGAATCCGGTCTCTGGAAACACCATATATTTT.

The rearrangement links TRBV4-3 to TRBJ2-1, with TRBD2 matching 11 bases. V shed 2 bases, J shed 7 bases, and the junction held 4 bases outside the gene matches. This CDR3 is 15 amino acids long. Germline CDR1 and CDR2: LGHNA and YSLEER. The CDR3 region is CASSQLASGRNEQFF. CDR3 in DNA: TGCGCCAGCAGCCAATTGGCTAGCGGGAGGAATGAGCAGTTCTTC.

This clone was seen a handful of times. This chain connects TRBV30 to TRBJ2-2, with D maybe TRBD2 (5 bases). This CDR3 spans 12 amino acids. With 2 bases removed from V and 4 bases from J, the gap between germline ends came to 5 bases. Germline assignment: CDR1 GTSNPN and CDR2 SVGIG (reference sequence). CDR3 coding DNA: TGTGCCTGGAGTCGGGGCACCGGGGAGCTGTTTTTT. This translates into CAWSRGTGELFF.

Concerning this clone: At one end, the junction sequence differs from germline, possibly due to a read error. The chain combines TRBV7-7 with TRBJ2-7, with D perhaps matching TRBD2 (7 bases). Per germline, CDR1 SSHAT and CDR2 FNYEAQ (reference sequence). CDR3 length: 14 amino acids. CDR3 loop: CASSPLGGPYEQYF. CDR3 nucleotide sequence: TGTGCTAGCAGCCCCCTCGGGGGGCCCTACGAGCAGTACTTC.

The CDR3 DNA reads as TGTGCCAGCAGCTTAGTACAGGGGCAAGAGACCCAGTACTTC. Residues: CASSLVQGQETQYF. This chain joins TRBV11-2 and TRBJ2-5, with 7 bases fitting TRBD1. The CDR3 contains 14 residues. J gave up 2 bases and V 1 base, and 1 base lay outside the gene matches. Germline V lookup: CDR1 SGHAT, CDR2 FQNNGV.

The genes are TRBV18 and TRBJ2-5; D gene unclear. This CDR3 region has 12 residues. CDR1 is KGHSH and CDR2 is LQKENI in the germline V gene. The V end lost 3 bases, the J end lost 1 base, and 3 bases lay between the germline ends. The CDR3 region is CASSPRQETQYF. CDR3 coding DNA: TGTGCCAGCTCACCTCGCCAAGAGACCCAGTACTTC.

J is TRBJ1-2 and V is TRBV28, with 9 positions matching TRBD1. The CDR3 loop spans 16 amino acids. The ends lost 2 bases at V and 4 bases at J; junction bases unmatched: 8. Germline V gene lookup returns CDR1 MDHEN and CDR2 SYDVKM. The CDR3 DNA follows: TGTGCCAGCAGTTTAGAACCGGGACAGGGAGGCTATGGCTACACCTTC. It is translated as CASSLEPGQGGYGYTF.

CDR3 residues: CASSQEFMTLAKNIQYF. The CDR3 bases are TGCGCCAGCAGCCAAGAATTTATGACCCTAGCCAAAAACATTCAGTACTTC. This sequence joins TRBV4-1 and TRBJ2-4; no reliable D call. Germline CDR1 MGHRA, CDR2 YSYEKL. This CDR3 has 17 residues. Trimming shortened V by 0 bases and J by 0 bases, and 12 bases separated the two germline ends.